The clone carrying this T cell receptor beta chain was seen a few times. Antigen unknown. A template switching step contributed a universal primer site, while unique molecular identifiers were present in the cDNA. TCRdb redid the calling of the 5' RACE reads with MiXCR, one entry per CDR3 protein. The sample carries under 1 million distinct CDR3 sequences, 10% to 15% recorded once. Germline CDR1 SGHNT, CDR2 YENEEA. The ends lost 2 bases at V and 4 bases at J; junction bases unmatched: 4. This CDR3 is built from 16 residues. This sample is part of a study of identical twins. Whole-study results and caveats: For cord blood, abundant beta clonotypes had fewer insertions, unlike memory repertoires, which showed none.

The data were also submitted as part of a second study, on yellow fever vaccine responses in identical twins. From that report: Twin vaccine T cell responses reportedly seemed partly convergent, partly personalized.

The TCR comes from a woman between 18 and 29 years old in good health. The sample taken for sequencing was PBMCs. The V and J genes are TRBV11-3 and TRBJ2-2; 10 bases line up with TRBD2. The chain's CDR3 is CASSLLAGDSTGELFF. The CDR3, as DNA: TGTGCCAGCAGCTTACTAGCGGGAGACTCCACCGGGGAGCTGTTTTTT.